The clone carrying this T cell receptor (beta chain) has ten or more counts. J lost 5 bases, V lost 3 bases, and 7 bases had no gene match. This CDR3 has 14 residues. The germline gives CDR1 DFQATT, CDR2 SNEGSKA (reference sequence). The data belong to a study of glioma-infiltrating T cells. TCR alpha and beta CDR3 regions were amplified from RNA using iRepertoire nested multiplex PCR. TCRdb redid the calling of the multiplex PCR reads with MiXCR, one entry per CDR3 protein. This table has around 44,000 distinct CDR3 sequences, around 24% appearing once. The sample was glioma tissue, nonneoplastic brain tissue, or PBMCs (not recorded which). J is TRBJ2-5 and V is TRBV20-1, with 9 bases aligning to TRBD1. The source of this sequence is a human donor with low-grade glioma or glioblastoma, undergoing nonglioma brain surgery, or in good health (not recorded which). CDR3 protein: CSASTGGGRETQYF. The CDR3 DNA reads TGCAGTGCTAGTACAGGGGGCGGTCGCGAGACCCAGTACTTC.